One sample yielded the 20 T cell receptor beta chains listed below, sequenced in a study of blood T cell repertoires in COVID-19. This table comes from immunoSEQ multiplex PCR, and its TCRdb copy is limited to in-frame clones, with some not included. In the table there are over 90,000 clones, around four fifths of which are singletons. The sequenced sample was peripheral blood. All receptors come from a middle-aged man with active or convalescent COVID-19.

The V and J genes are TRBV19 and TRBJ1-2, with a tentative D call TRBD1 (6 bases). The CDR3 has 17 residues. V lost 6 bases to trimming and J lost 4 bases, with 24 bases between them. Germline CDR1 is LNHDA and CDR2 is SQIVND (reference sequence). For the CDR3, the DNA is TGTGCCAGTAGCACCCACCAAACAGGGTACGGGACCTATGGCTACACCTTC. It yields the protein CASSTHQTGYGTYGYTF.

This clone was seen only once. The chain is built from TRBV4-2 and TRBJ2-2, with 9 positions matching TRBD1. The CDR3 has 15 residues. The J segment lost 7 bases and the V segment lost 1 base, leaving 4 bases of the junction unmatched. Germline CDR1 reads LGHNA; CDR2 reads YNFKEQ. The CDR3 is CASSQGQGGNGELFF. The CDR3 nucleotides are TGTGCCAGCAGCCAAGGACAGGGGGGGAACGGGGAGCTGTTTTTT.

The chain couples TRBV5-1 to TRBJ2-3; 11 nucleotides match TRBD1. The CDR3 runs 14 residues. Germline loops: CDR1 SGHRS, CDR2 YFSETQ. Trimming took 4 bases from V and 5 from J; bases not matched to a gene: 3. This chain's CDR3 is CASSPGQGVDTQYF. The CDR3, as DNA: TGCGCCAGCAGCCCGGGACAGGGGGTAGATACGCAGTATTTT.

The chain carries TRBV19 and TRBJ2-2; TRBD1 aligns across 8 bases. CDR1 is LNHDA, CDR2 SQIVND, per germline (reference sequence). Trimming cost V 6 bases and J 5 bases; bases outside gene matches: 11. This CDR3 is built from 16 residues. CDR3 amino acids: CASRSPSTGETGELFF. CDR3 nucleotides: TGTGCCAGTAGATCCCCCTCGACAGGGGAAACCGGGGAGCTGTTTTTT.

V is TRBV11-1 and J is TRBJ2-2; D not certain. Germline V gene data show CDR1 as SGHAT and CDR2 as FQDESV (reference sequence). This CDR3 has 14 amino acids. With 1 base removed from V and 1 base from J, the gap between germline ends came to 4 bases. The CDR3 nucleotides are TGTGCCAGCAGCTTAGGACTGAACACCGGGGAGCTGTTTTTT. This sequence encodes CASSLGLNTGELFF.

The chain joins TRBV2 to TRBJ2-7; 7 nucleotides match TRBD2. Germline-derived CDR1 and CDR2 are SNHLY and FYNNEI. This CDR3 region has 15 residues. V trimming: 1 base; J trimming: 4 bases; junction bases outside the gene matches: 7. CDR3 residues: CASSEEGGVPYEQYF. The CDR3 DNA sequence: TGTGCCAGCAGTGAAGAGGGAGGGGTCCCATACGAGCAGTACTTC.

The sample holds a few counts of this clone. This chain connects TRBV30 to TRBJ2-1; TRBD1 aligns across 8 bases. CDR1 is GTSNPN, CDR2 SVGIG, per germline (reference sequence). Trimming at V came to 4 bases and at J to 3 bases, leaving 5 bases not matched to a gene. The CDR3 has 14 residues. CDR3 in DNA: TGTGCCTGGAACCGACAGGGGCGCTACAATGAGCAGTTCTTC. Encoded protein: CAWNRQGRYNEQFF.

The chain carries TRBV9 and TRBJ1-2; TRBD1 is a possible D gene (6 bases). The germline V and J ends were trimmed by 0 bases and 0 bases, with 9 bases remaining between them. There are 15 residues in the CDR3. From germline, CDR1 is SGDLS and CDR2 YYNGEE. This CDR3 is CASSVGDRTNYGYTF. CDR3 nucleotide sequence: TGTGCCAGCAGCGTAGGCGACAGGACTAACTATGGCTACACCTTC. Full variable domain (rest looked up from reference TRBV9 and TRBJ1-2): DSGVTQTPKHLITATGQRVTLRCSPRSGDLSVYWYQQSLDQGLQFLIQYYNGEERAKGNILERFSAQQFPDLHSELNLSSLELGDSALYFCASSVGDRTNYGYTFGSGTRLTVV.

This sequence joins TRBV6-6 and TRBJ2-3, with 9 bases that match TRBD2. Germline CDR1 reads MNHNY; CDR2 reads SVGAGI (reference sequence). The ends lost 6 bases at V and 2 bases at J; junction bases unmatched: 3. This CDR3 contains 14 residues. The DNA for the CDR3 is TGTGCCAGCAGCAAGCGGGGGGTCACAGATACGCAGTATTTT. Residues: CASSKRGVTDTQYF.

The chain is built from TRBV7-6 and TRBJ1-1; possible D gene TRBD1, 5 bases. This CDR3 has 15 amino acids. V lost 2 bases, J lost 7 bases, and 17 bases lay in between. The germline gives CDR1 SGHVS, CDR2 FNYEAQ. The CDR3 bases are TGTGCCAGCAGCTTATCGGCGGGGAATGGGGGTGAAGCTTTCTTT. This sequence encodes CASSLSAGNGGEAFF. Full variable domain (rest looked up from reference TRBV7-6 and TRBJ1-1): GAGVSQSPRYKVTKRGQDVALRCDPISGHVSLYWYRQALGQGPEFLTYFNYEAQQDKSGLPNDRFSAERPEGSISTLTIQRTEQRDSAMYRCASSLSAGNGGEAFFGQGTRLTVV.

The CDR3 here is CASRDRDRRNEQYF. The CDR3 DNA follows: TGTGCCAGCCGCGATCGGGACAGGAGGAACGAGCAGTACTTC. The V and J genes are TRBV2 and TRBJ2-7, with TRBD1 identical over 8 bases. CDR3 length: 14 residues. Unmatched junction bases numbered 11, after V lost 8 bases and J lost 5 bases. From germline, CDR1 is SNHLY and CDR2 FYNNEI.

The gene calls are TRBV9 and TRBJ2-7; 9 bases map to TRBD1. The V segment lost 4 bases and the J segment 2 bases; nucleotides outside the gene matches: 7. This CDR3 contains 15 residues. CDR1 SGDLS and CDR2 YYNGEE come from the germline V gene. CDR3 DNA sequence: TGTGCCAGCAGCCCCCCCGGGACAGGGCCCTACGAGCAGTACTTC. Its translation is CASSPPGTGPYEQYF.

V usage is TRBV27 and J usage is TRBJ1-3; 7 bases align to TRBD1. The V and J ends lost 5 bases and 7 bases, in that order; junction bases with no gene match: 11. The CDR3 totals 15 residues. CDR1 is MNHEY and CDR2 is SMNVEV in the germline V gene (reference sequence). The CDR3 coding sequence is TGTGCCAGCAGTCCTTACCGGGACAGCGGCAACACCATATATTTT. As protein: CASSPYRDSGNTIYF.

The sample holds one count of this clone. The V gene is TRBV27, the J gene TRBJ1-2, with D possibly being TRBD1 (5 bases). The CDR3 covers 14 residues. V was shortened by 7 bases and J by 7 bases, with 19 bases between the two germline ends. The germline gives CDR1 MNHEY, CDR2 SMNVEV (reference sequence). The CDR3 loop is CASKRAEGVSGYTF. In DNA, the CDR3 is TGTGCCAGCAAGCGCGCAGAAGGGGTTAGTGGCTACACCTTC.

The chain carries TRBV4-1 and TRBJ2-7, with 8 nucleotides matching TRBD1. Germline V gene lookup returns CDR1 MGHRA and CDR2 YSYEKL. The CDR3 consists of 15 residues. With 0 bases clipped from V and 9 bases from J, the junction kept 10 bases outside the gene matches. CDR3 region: CASSQDLRQGAWQYF. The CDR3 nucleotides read TGCGCCAGCAGCCAAGATCTTAGGCAGGGGGCATGGCAGTACTTC.

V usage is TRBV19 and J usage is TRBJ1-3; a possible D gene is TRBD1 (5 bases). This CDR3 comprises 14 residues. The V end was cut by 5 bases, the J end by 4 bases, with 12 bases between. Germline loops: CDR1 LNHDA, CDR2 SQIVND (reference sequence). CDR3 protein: CASSPSGGGNTIYF. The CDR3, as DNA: TGTGCCAGTAGTCCTTCCGGGGGAGGAAACACCATATATTTT.

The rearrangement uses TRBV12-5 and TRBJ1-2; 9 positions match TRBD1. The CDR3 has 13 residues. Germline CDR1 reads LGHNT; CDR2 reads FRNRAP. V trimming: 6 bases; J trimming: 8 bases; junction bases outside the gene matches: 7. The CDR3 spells CASGPGTGLGYTF. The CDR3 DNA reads TGTGCTAGTGGCCCCGGGACAGGGTTAGGCTACACCTTC.

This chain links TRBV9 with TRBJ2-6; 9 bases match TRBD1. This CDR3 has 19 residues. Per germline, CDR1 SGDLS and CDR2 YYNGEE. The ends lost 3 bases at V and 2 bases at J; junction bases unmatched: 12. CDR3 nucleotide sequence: TGTGCCAGCAGCGCAGTTACCGGGACAGGGATTCCTGGGGCCAACGTCCTGACTTTC. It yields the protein CASSAVTGTGIPGANVLTF.

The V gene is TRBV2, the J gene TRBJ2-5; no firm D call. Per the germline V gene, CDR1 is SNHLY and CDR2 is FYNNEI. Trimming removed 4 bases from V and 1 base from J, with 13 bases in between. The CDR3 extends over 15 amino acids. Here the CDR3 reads CASSAPQVLQETQYF. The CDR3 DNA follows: TGTGCCAGCAGTGCCCCCCAGGTTCTCCAAGAGACCCAGTACTTC.

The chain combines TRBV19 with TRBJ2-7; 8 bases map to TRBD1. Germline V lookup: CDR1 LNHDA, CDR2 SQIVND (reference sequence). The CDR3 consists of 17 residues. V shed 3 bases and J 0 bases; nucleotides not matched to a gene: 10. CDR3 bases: TGTGCCAGTAGTATCGGTACAGGACAGGGCTTCTCCTACGAGCAGTACTTC. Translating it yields CASSIGTGQGFSYEQYF.